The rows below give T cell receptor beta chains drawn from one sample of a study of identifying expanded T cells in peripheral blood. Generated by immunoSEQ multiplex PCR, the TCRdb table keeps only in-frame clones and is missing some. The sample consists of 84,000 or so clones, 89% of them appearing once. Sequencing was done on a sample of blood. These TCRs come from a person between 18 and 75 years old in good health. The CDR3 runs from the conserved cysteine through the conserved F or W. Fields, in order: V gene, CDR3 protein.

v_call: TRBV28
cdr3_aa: CASSLQNTEAFF

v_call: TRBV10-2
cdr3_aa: CASSESGREQFF

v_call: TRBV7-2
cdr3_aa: CASSPPPGHPGSDTQYF

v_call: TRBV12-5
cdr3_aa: CASGLGPSNEKLFF

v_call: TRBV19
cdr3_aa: CASRKKREDFNEQFF

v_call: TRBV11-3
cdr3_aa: CASTMIPGQGTKEQYF

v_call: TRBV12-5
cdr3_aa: CASGLLTGATGELFF

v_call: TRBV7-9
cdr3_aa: CASSLWEGLSQPQHF

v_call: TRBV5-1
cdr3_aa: CASSLGGTSYEQYF

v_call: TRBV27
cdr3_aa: CASSRENTDTQYF

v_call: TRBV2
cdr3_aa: CASSPDRGQPQHF

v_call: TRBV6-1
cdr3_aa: CASSTSLGGSPLHF

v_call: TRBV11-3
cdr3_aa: CASSPGAVGADTQYF

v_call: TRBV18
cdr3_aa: CASSPPGQGTYEQYF

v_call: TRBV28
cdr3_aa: CASMGDRRYTF

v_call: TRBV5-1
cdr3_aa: CASSETDTQYF

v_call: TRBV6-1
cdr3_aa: CASSDGQGGNSPLHF

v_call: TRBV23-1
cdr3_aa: CASSQSVYRGRATNEKLFF

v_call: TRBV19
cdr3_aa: CASSFSSTDTQYF

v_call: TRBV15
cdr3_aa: CATLNRGRTDTQYF

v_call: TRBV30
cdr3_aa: CAWSVGQGRDEQYF

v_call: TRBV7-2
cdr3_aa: CASRTQAQGVVSTDTQYF

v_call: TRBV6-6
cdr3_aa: CASSSRDAGLNEQFF

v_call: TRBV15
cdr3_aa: CATSREGGGNTGELFF

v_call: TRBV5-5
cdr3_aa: CASSCGANLLGQGGDTQYF

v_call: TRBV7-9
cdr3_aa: CASSLAGAGNTIYF

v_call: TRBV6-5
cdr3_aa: CASRLSYEQYF

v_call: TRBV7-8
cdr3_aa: CASRSTGGHYEQYF

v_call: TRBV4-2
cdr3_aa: CASSQTPASGGEAGQFF

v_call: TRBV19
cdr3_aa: CASSSRGGRMNTEAFF

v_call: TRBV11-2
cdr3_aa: CAGSALAYNEQFF

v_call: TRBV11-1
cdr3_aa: CASSGRRNEKLFF

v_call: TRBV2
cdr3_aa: CASTSDRANTEAFF

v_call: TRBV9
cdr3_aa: CASSEYDRGPDYGYTF

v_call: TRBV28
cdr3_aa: CASSFPLDPYEQYF

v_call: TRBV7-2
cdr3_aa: CASSLANNQPQHF

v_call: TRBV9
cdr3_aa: CASSVNPGSSYEQYF

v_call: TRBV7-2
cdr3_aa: CASSRGDIPGNTIYF

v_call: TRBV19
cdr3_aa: CASSTSGGLLNQPQHF

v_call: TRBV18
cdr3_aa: CASSPGGLTGGSNQPQHF

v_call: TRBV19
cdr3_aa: CASSTSSGRYEQYF

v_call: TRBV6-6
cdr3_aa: CASSPRDRVQPQHF

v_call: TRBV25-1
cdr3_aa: CASSELDRGSQETQYF

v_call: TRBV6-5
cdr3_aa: CASSYSTGLNTDTQYF

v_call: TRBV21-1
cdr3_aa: CASSAFKTGNTEAFF

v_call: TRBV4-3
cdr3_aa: CASSQNRRLAGGGITDTQYF

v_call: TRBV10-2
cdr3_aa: CATRDFFDSYEQYF

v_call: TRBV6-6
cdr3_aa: CASSYQADYGYTF

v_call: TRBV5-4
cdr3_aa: CASSYTGLVKGDTQYF